The 3 T cell receptor beta chains below were found in one sample sequenced in a study of cytomegalovirus exposure and HLA in healthy donors. Both 60 Vbeta primers and 13 Jbeta primers went into the PCR. Some clones are missing from TCRdb's copy, which holds only in-frame ones; the method was immunoSEQ multiplex PCR. The data show about 150,000 clones, approximately 79% seen once. Sequenced input: PBMCs. All receptors come from a male donor in good health and CMV-seronegative.

V is TRBV2 and J is TRBJ2-7, with D possibly being TRBD2 (5 bases). From germline, CDR1 is SNHLY and CDR2 FYNNEI. V was clipped by 6 bases and J by 0 bases, with 15 bases between them. The CDR3 consists of 15 residues. The CDR3 loop is CASRGGRVSSYEQYF. CDR3 sequence (DNA): TGTGCCAGCAGGGGTGGGCGGGTGAGCTCCTACGAGCAGTACTTC.

This clone was detected a few times. Here the CDR3 reads CASSQERGLGYTF. CDR3 coding DNA: TGCGCCAGCAGCCAAGAAAGGGGGTTGGGCTACACCTTC. This sequence joins TRBV4-1 and TRBJ1-2, with D tentatively TRBD1 (6 bases). The CDR3 spans 13 residues. Germline V gene sequence: CDR1 MGHRA, CDR2 YSYEKL. V was clipped by 0 bases and J by 8 bases, with 10 bases between them.

The rearrangement uses TRBV5-1 and TRBJ1-1; 9 bases agree with TRBD1. Trimming cost V 2 bases and J 5 bases; bases outside gene matches: 13. Germline V gives CDR1 SGHRS, CDR2 YFSETQ. The length of the CDR3 is 17 residues. CDR3 bases: TGCGCCAGCAGCTTCGCCGGGACAGGGTTAGTCGGAACTGAAGCTTTCTTT. Its translation: CASSFAGTGLVGTEAFF. The whole variable domain, remainder taken from reference TRBV5-1 and TRBJ1-1, is KAGVTQTPRYLIKTRGQQVTLSCSPISGHRSVSWYQQTPGQGLQFLFEYFSETQRNKGNFPGRFSGRQFSNSRSEMNVSTLELGDSALYLCASSFAGTGLVGTEAFFGQGTRLTVV.